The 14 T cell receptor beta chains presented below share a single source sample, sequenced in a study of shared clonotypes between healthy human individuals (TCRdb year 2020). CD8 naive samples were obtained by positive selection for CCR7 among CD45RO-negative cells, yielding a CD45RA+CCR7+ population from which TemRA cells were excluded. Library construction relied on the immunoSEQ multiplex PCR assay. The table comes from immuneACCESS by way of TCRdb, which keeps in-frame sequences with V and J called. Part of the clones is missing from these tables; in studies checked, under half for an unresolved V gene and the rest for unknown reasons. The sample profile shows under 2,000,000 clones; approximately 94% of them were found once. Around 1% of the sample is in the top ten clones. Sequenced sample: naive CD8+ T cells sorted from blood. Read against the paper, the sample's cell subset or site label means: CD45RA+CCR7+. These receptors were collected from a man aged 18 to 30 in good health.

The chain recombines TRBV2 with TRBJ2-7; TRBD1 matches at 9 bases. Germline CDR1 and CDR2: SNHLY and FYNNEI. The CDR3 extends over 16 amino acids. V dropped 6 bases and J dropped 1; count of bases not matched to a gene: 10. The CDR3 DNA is TGTGCCAGCAGGATATCCGAGGACAGGGGTTCCTACGAGCAGTACTTC. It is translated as CASRISEDRGSYEQYF.

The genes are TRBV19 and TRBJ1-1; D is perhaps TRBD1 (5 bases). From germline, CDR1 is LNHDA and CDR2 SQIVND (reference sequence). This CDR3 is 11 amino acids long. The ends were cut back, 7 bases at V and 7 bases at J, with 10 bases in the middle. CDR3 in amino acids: CASTTGGEAFF. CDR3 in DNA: TGTGCCAGTACCACCGGGGGTGAAGCTTTCTTT.

CDR3 loop: CASSQEGTGGVDTQYF. CDR3 nucleotides: TGCGCCAGCAGCCAAGAGGGAACAGGGGGCGTAGATACGCAGTATTTT. This chain links TRBV4-1 with TRBJ2-3, with 9 bases fitting TRBD1. The V gene's germline CDR1 is MGHRA and CDR2 YSYEKL. CDR3 length: 16 residues. Trimming at V came to 0 bases and at J to 5 bases, leaving 6 bases not matched to a gene.

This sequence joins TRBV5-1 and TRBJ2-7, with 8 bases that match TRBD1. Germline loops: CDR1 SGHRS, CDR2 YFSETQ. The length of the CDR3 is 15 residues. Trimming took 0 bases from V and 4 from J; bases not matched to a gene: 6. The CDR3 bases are TGCGCCAGCAGCTTGGCCCGGACAGGGTGGTACGAGCAGTACTTC. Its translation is CASSLARTGWYEQYF.

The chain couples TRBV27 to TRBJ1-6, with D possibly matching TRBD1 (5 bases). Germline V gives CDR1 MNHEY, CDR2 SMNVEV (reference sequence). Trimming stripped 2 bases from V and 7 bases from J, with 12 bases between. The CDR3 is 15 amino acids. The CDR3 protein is CASSLTPEGNSPLHF. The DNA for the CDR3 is TGTGCCAGCAGTTTAACCCCAGAGGGGAATTCACCCCTCCACTTT.

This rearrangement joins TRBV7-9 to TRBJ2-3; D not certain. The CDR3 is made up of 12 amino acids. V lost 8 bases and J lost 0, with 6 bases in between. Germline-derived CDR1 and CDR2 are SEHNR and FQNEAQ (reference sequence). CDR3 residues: CASWSSTDTQYF. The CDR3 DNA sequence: TGTGCCAGCTGGAGTAGCACAGATACGCAGTATTTT.

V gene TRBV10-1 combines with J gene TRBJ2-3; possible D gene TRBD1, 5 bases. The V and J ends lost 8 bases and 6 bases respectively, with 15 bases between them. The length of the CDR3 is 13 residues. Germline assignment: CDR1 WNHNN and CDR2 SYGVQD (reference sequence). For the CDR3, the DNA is TGCGCCAGCGCGGACACGCCGGTGGATACGCAGTATTTT. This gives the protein CASADTPVDTQYF.

The CDR3 region has the DNA TGTGCCAGCAGAGGCGAGGGCCACGAGCAGTACTTC. As protein: CASRGEGHEQYF. The chain is built from TRBV9 and TRBJ2-7, with D maybe TRBD2 (5 bases). The CDR3 covers 12 residues. Trimming pared 5 bases from V and 5 bases from J, leaving 11 bases between. Germline V CDR1 and CDR2: SGDLS, YYNGEE. The whole variable domain, filled in from reference TRBV9 and TRBJ2-7, reads DSGVTQTPKHLITATGQRVTLRCSPRSGDLSVYWYQQSLDQGLQFLIQYYNGEERAKGNILERFSAQQFPDLHSELNLSSLELGDSALYFCASRGEGHEQYFGPGTRLTVT.

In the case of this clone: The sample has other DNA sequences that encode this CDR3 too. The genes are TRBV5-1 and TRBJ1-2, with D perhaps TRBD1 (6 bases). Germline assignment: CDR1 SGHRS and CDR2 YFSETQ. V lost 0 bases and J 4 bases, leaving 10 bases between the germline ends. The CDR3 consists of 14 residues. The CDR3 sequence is CASSLAGGVYGYTF. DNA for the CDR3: TGCGCCAGCAGCTTGGCGGGGGGCGTCTATGGCTACACCTTC.

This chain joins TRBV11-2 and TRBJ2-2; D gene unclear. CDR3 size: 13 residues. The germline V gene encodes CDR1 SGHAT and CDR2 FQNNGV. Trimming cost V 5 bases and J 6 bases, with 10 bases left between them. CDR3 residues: CASSRSIPGELFF. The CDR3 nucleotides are TGTGCCAGCAGCCGTTCTATCCCCGGGGAGCTGTTTTTT.

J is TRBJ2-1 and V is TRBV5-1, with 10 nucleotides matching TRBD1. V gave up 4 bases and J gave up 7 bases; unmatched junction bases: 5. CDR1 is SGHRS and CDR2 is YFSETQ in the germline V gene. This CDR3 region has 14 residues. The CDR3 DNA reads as TGCGCCAGCAGCCCGGGACAGGGGCCGAATGAGCAGTTCTTC. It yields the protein CASSPGQGPNEQFF.

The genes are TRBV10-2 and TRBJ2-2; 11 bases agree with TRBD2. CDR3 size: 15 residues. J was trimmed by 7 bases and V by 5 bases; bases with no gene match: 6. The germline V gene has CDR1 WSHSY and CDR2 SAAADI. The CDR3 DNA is TGCGCCAGCAGTCCTACTAGCGGGAGAGGCGGGGAGCTGTTTTTT. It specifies CASSPTSGRGGELFF.

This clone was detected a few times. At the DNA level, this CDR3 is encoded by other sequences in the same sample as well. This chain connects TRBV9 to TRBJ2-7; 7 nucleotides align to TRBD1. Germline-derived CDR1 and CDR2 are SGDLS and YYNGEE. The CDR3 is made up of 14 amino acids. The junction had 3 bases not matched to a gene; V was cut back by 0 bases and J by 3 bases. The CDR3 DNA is TGTGCCAGCAGCGTAGCTCCAGGGGGCTACGAGCAGTACTTC. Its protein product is CASSVAPGGYEQYF.

Written as DNA, the CDR3 is TGCGCCAGCAGCCAGCTGGTGGGACGCGAGCAGTACTTC. Its protein product is CASSQLVGREQYF. This sequence joins TRBV4-1 and TRBJ2-7; either TRBD1 or TRBD2 may fit D (5 bases each). The CDR3 runs 13 residues. V was trimmed by 3 bases and J by 6 bases, leaving 12 bases between them. From germline, CDR1 is MGHRA and CDR2 YSYEKL.